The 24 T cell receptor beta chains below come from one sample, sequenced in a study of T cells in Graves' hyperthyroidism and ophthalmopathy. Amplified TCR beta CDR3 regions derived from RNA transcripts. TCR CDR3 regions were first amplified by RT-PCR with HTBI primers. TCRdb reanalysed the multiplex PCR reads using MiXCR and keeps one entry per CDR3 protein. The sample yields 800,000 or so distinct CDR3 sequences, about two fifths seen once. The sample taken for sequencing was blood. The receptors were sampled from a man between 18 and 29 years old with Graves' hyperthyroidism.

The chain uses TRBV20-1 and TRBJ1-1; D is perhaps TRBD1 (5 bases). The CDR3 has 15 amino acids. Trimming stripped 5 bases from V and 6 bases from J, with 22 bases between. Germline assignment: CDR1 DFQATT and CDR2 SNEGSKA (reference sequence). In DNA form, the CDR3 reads TGCAGTGCTCGTAAGCCGGGACCCCAGGACGCTGAAGCTTTCTTT. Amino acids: CSARKPGPQDAEAFF.

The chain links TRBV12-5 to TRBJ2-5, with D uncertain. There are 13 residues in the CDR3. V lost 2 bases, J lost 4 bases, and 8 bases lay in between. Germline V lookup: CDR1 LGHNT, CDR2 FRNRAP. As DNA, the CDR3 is TGTGCTAGTGGTTTGTGGGTGGTAGAGACCCAGTACTTC. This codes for CASGLWVVETQYF.

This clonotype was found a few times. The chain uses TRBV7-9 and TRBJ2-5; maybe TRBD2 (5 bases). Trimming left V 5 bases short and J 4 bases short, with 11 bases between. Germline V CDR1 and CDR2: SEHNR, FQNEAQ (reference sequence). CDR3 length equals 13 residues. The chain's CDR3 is CASSAPLAETQYF. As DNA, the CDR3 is TGTGCCAGCAGCGCCCCCCTAGCAGAGACCCAGTACTTC. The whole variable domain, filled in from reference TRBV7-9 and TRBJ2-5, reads DTGVSQNPRHKITKRGQNVTFRCDPISEHNRLYWYRQTLGQGPEFLTYFQNEAQLEKSRLLSDRFSAERPKGSFSTLEIQRTEQGDSAMYLCASSAPLAETQYFGPGTRLLVL.

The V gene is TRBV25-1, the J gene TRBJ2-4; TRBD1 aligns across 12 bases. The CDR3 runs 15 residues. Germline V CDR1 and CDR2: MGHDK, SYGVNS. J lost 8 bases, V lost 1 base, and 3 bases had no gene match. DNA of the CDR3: TGTGCCAGCAGTGAATGGGGACAGGGGGCCGACATTCAGTACTTC. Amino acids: CASSEWGQGADIQYF.

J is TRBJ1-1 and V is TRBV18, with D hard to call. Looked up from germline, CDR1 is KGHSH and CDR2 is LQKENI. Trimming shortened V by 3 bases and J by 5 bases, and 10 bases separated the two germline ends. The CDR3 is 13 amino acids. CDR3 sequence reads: CASSPSVDTEAFF. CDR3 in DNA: TGTGCCAGCTCACCTTCAGTGGATACTGAAGCTTTCTTT.

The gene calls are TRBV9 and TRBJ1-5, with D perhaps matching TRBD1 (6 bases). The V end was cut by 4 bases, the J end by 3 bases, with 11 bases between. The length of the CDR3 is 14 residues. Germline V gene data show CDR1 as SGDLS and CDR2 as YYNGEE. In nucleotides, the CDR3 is TGTGCCAGCAGCTACAGGGAAAACAATCAGCCCCAGCATTTT. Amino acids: CASSYRENNQPQHF.

The CDR3 DNA is TGTGCCAGCAGCGTTACGGGAATAGGGACAGCTGGGGCCAACGTCCTGACTTTC. Protein: CASSVTGIGTAGANVLTF. This sequence joins TRBV25-1 and TRBJ2-6, with 7 bases identical to TRBD1. The germline gives CDR1 MGHDK, CDR2 SYGVNS. V shed 6 bases and J 2 bases; nucleotides not matched to a gene: 13. CDR3 size: 18 residues. The complete variable domain, with remaining parts taken from reference TRBV25-1 and TRBJ2-6, reads EADIYQTPRYLVIGTGKKITLECSQTMGHDKMYWYQQDPGMELHLIHYSYGVNSTEKGDLSSESTVSRIRTEHFPLTLESARPSHTSQYLCASSVTGIGTAGANVLTFGAGSRLTVL.

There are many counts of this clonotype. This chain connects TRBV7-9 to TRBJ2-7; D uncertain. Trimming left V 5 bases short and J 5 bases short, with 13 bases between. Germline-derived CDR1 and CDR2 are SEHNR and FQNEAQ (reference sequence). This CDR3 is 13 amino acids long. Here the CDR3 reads CASSPDGGNEQYF. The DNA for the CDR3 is TGTGCCAGCAGCCCGGATGGTGGGAACGAGCAGTACTTC. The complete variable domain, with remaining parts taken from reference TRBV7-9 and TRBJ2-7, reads DTGVSQNPRHKITKRGQNVTFRCDPISEHNRLYWYRQTLGQGPEFLTYFQNEAQLEKSRLLSDRFSAERPKGSFSTLEIQRTEQGDSAMYLCASSPDGGNEQYFGPGTRLTVT.

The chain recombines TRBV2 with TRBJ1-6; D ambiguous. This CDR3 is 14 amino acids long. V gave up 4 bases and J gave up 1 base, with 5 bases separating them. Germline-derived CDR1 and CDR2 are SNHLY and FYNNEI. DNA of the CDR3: TGTGCCAGCAGTGTCGGGTCCTATAATTCACCCCTCCACTTT. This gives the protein CASSVGSYNSPLHF. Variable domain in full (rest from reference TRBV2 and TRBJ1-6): EPEVTQTPSHQVTQMGQEVILRCVPISNHLYFYWYRQILGQKVEFLVSFYNNEISEKSEIFDDQFSVERPDGSNFTLKIRSTKLEDSAMYFCASSVGSYNSPLHFGNGTRLTVT.

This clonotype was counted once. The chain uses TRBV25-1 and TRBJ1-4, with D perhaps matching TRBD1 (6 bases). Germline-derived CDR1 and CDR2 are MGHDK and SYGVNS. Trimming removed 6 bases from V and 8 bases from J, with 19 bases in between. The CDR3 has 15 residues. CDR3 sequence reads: CASSQGGTRGEKLFF. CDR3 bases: TGTGCCAGCAGCCAAGGGGGGACCCGGGGCGAAAAACTGTTTTTT.

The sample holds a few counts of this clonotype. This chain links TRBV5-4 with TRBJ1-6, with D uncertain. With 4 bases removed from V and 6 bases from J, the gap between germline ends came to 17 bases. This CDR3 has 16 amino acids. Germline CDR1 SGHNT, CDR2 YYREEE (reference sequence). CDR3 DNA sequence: TGTGCCAGCAGCCCCGACCCCGCGCGGGGTAATTCACCCCTCCACTTT. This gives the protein CASSPDPARGNSPLHF.

The CDR3 spells CASSTTGTLSNQPQHF. The CDR3 nucleotides are TGTGCCAGTAGTACCACCGGGACCCTTAGCAATCAGCCCCAGCATTTT. The chain uses TRBV19 and TRBJ1-5; D possibly corresponds to TRBD1 (5 bases). Germline assignment: CDR1 LNHDA and CDR2 SQIVND (reference sequence). Trimming removed 4 bases at V and 0 bases at J, with 13 bases between. CDR3 length equals 16 residues.

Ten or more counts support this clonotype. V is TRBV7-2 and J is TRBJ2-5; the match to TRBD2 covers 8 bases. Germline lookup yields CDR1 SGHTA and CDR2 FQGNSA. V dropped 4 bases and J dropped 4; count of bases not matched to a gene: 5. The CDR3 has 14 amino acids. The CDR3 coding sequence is TGTGCCAGCAGCTCGGGAGGGCCGCCAGAGACCCAGTACTTC. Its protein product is CASSSGGPPETQYF.

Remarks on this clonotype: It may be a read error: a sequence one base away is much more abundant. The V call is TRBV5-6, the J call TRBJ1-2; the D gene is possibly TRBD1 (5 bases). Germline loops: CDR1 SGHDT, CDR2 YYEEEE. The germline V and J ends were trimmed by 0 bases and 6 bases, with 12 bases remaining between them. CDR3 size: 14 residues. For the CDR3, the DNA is TGTGCCAGCAGCTTGGCGTCAGGGCCCGATGGCTACACCTTC. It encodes CASSLASGPDGYTF. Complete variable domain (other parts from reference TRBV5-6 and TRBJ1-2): DAGVTQSPTHLIKTRGQQVTLRCSPKSGHDTVSWYQQALGQGPQFIFQYYEEEERQRGNFPDRFSGHQFPNYSSELNVNALLLGDSALYLCASSLASGPDGYTFGSGTRLTVV.

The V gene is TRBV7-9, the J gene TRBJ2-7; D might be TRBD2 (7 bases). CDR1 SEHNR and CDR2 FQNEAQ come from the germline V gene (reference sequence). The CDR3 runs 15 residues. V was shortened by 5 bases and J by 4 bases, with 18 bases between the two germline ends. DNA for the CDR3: TGTGCCAGCAGCCGCCCGGGGGGCAGCACTTACGAGCAGTACTTC. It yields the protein CASSRPGGSTYEQYF.

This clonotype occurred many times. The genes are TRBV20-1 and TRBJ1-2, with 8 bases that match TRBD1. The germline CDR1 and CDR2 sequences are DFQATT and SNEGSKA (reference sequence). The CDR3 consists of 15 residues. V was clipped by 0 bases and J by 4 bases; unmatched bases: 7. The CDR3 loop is CSARDRTGSVYGYTF. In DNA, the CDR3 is TGCAGTGCTAGAGATCGGACAGGGTCTGTCTATGGCTACACCTTC.

CDR3 sequence reads: CASSAPGQQETQYF. The CDR3 nucleotides are TGTGCCAGCAGCGCACCGGGACAGCAAGAGACCCAGTACTTC. The rearrangement uses TRBV11-3 and TRBJ2-5; 7 bases match TRBD1. The CDR3 sequence is 14 residues long. V shed 5 bases, J shed 2 bases, and the junction held 5 bases outside the gene matches. Germline CDR1 and CDR2: SGHNT and YENEEA.

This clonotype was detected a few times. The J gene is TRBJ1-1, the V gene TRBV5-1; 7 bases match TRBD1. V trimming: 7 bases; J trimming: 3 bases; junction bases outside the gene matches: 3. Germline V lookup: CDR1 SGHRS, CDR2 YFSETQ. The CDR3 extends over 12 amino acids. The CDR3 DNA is TGCGCCAGCCACAGGGGTGACACTGAAGCTTTCTTT. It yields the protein CASHRGDTEAFF. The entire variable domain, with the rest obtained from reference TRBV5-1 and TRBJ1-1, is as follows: KAGVTQTPRYLIKTRGQQVTLSCSPISGHRSVSWYQQTPGQGLQFLFEYFSETQRNKGNFPGRFSGRQFSNSRSEMNVSTLELGDSALYLCASHRGDTEAFFGQGTRLTVV.

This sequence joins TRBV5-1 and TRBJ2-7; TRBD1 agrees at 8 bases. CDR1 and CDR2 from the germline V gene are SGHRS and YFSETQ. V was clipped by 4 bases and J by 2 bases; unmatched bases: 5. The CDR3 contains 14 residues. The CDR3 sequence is CASSSRTGPYEQYF. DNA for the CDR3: TGCGCCAGCAGCAGCAGGACAGGGCCCTACGAGCAGTACTTC.

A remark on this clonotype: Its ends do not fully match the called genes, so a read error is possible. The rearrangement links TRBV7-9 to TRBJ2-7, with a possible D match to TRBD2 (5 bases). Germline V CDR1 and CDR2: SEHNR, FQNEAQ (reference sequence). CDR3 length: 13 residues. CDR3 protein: CASSPQEDYEQHF. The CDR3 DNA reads TGTGCCAGCAGCCCCCAGGAAGACTACGAGCAGCACTTC.

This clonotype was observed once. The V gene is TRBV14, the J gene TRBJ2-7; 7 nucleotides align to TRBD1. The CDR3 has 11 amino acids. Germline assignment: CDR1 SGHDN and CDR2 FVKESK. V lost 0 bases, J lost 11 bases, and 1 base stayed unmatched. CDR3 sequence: CASSQEGQKYF. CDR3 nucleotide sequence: TGTGCCAGCAGCCAAGAGGGACAGAAGTACTTC.

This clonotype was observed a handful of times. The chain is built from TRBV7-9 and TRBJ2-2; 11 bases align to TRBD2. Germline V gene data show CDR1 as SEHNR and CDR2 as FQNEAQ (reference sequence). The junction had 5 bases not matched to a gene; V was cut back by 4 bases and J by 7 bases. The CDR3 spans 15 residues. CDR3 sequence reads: CASSSLAGVIGELFF. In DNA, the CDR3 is TGTGCCAGCAGCTCACTAGCGGGAGTGATCGGGGAGCTGTTTTTT.

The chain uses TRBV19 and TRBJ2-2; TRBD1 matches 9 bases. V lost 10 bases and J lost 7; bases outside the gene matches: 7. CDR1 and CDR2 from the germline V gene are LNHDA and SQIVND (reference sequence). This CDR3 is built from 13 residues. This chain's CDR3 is CATEDRGIGELFF. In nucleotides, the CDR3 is TGTGCCACCGAGGACAGGGGCATCGGGGAGCTGTTTTTT.

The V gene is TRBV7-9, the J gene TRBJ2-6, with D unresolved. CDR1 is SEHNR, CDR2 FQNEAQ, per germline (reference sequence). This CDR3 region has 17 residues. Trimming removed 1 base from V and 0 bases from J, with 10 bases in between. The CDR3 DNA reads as TGTGCCAGCAGCTTAGGGCCAGTGTACTCTGGGGCCAACGTCCTGACTTTC. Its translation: CASSLGPVYSGANVLTF.